These T cell receptor beta chains were read from a single sample in a study of blood T cell repertoires in COVID-19. Here immunoSEQ multiplex PCR was the method, and the copy in TCRdb shows in-frame clones only, minus some. The profile shows more than 400,000 clones, approximately 85% of them singletons. Sequenced: peripheral blood. Receptors were obtained from a human donor in a cohort sampled during active COVID-19. Each CDR3 is given without its conserved first and last residue. A D gene is named only where the DNA matches it firmly. Size is stated for part of the rows, as once, few or many counts, or as a class when the clone is expanded.

v_call: TRBV5-1; clone_size: -; d_call: -; cdr3_aa: ASSLGQELGGYT
v_call: TRBV11-3; clone_size: -; d_call: TRBD2; cdr3_aa: ASSLGLAGGPFYNEQF
v_call: TRBV9; clone_size: -; d_call: -; cdr3_aa: ASSPGVRTEAF
v_call: TRBV5-1; clone_size: -; d_call: -; cdr3_aa: ASSFTANNYGYT
v_call: TRBV15; clone_size: -; d_call: -; cdr3_aa: ATSRKAAQREQF
v_call: TRBV5-4; clone_size: -; d_call: TRBD2; cdr3_aa: ASSLEAGGRNEQY
v_call: TRBV5-6; clone_size: -; d_call: -; cdr3_aa: ASSLTPNLGTEAF
v_call: TRBV18; clone_size: -; d_call: TRBD2; cdr3_aa: ASSPMTSGSTDTQY
v_call: TRBV24-1; clone_size: -; d_call: -; cdr3_aa: ATSDGAVNEKLF
v_call: TRBV27; clone_size: -; d_call: TRBD1; cdr3_aa: ASSFGTGLEQY
v_call: TRBV4-2; clone_size: few; d_call: TRBD1; cdr3_aa: ASSRIQGRQEKLF
v_call: TRBV9; clone_size: few; d_call: -; cdr3_aa: ASSVGRSGGTDTQY
v_call: TRBV7-9; clone_size: -; d_call: TRBD2; cdr3_aa: ASSFGLASNEQF
v_call: TRBV7-3; clone_size: -; d_call: -; cdr3_aa: ASSPNTNTEAF
v_call: TRBV3-1/TRBV3-2; clone_size: -; d_call: -; cdr3_aa: ASSPGTPPSYEQY
v_call: TRBV5-1; clone_size: few; d_call: TRBD2; cdr3_aa: ASSLGGSGRSKTGELF
v_call: TRBV4-3; clone_size: -; d_call: TRBD1; cdr3_aa: ASSQVQGVGGYT
v_call: TRBV2; clone_size: -; d_call: -; cdr3_aa: ASTVNTEAF
v_call: TRBV3-1/TRBV3-2; clone_size: -; d_call: -; cdr3_aa: ASSQSSLSYEQY
v_call: TRBV7-9; clone_size: -; d_call: -; cdr3_aa: ATTSNSLYEQY
v_call: TRBV10-3; clone_size: -; d_call: -; cdr3_aa: AIRGSGYEQY
v_call: TRBV12-5; clone_size: -; d_call: -; cdr3_aa: ASGPTPTRLWPRNAGWNTGELF
v_call: TRBV30; clone_size: -; d_call: -; cdr3_aa: AWSVGGLAQPQH
v_call: TRBV9; clone_size: -; d_call: -; cdr3_aa: ASSPTGGRGETQY
v_call: TRBV30; clone_size: -; d_call: -; cdr3_aa: AWSDTAHTEAF
v_call: TRBV9; clone_size: -; d_call: -; cdr3_aa: ASSVGGVGDGNTIY
v_call: TRBV10-3; clone_size: -; d_call: TRBD2; cdr3_aa: AIRKGSSGQETQY
v_call: TRBV5-5; clone_size: -; d_call: -; cdr3_aa: ASSLEGFRYQETQY
v_call: TRBV6-5; clone_size: -; d_call: TRBD2; cdr3_aa: ASGLAEAYEQY
v_call: TRBV11-2; clone_size: once; d_call: TRBD1; cdr3_aa: ASSLVAGGQNTEAF
v_call: TRBV5-4; clone_size: -; d_call: -; cdr3_aa: ASSLAPGHDSYEQY
v_call: TRBV28; clone_size: -; d_call: TRBD2; cdr3_aa: ASSEAGGGTDTQY